This TCR beta chain was identified in a study of T cell changes during pregnancy in multiple sclerosis. This clone was counted a single time. Profiled with immunoSEQ multiplex PCR; TCRdb holds only in-frame clones, not every one. The data hold approximately 45,000 clones, with roughly 92% observed a single time. This sequence was found in a female donor in good health, enrolled as a control in a pregnancy study. The starting material was CD4+ T cells from peripheral blood mononuclear cells, obtained in the second trimester of pregnancy.

This chain's CDR3 is CASSLAGGGGYTF. In nucleotides, the CDR3 is TGTGCCAGCAGCTTAGCAGGGGGTGGTGGCTACACCTTC. The rearrangement joins TRBV11-2 to TRBJ1-2; the match to TRBD1 covers 7 bases. Losses at the gene ends were 1 base for V and 7 bases for J; bases not matched to a gene: 3. Germline V gives CDR1 SGHAT, CDR2 FQNNGV. The CDR3 spans 13 residues.